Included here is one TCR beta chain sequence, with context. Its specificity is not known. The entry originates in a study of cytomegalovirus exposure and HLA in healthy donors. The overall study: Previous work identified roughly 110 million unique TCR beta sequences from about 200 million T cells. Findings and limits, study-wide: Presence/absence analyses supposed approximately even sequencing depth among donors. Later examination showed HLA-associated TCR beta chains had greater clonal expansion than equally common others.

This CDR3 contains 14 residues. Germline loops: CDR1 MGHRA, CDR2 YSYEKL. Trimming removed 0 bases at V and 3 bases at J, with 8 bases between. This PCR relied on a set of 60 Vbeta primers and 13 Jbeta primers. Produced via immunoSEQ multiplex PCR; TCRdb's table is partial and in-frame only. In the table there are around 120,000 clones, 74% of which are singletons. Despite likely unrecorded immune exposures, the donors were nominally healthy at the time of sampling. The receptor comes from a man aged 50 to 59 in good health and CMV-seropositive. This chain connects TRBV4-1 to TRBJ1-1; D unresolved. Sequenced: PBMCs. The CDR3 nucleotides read TGCGCCAGCAGCCAAGACGTGACACACACTGAAGCTTTCTTT. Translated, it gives CASSQDVTHTEAFF.